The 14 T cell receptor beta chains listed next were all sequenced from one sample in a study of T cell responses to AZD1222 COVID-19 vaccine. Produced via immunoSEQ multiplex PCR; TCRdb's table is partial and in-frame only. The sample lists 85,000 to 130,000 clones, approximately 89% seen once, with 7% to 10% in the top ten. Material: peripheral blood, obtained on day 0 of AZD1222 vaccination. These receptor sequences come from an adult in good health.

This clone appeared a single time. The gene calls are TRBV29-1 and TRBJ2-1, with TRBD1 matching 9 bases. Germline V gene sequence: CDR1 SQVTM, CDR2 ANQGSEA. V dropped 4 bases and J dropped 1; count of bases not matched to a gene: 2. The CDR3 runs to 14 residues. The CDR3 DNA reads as TGCAGCGTTGGTGGGACAGGGTCCTACAATGAGCAGTTCTTC. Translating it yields CSVGGTGSYNEQFF.

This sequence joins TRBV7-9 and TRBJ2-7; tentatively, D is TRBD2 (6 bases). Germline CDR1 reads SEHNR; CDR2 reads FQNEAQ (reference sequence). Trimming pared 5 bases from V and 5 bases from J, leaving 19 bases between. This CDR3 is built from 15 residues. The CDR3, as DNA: TGTGCCAGCAGCCCCGGGACTCCCCCTTTGAACGAGCAGTACTTC. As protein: CASSPGTPPLNEQYF.

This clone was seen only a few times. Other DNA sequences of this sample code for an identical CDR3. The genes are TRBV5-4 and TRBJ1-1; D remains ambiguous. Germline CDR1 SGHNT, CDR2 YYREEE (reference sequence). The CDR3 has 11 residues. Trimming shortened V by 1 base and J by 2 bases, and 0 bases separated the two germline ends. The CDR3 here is CASSLNTEAFF. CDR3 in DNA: TGTGCCAGCAGCTTGAACACTGAAGCTTTCTTT.

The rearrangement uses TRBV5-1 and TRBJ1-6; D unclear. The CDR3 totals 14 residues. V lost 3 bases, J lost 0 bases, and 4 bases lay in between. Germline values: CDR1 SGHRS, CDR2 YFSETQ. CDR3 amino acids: CASSYSSYNSPLHF. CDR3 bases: TGCGCCAGCAGCTACAGCTCCTATAATTCACCCCTCCACTTT. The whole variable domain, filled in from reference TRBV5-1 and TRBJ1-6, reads KAGVTQTPRYLIKTRGQQVTLSCSPISGHRSVSWYQQTPGQGLQFLFEYFSETQRNKGNFPGRFSGRQFSNSRSEMNVSTLELGDSALYLCASSYSSYNSPLHFGNGTRLTVT.

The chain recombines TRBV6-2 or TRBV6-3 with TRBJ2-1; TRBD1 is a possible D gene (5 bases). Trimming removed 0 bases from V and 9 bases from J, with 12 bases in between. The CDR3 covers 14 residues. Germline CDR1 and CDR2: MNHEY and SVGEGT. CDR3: CASSYSVDSSEQFF. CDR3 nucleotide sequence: TGTGCCAGCAGTTACTCGGTCGACAGCAGTGAGCAGTTCTTC.

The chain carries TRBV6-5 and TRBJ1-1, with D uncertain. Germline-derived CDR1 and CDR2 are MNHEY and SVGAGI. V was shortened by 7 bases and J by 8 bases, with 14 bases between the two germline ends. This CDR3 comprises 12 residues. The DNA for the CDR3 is TGTGCCAGCACCCCCCTCCGGCAGGAAGCTTTCTTT. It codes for CASTPLRQEAFF.

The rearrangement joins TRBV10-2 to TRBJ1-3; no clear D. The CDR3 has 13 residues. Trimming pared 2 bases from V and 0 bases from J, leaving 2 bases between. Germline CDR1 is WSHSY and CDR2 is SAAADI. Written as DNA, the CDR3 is TGCGCCAGCAGTGAGAACTCTGGAAACACCATATATTTT. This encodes CASSENSGNTIYF.

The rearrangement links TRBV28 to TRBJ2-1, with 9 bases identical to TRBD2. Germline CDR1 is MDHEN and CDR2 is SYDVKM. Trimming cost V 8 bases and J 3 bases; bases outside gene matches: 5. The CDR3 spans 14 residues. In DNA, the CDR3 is TGTGCCAGCCACTTAGCGGGAGTCTACAATGAGCAGTTCTTC. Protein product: CASHLAGVYNEQFF.

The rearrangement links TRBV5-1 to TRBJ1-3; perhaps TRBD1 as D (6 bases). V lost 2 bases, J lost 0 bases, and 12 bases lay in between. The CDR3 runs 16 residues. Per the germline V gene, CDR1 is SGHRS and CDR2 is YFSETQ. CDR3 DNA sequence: TGCGCCAGCAGCTTTGATCCCAGGGGCTCTGGAAACACCATATATTTT. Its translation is CASSFDPRGSGNTIYF.

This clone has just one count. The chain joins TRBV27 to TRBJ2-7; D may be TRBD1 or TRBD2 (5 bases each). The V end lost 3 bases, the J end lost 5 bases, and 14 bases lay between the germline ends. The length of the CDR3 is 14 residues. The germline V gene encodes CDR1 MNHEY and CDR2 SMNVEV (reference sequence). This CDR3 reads CASSLGVAGNEQYF. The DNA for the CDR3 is TGTGCCAGCAGTTTGGGGGTGGCAGGGAACGAGCAGTACTTC.

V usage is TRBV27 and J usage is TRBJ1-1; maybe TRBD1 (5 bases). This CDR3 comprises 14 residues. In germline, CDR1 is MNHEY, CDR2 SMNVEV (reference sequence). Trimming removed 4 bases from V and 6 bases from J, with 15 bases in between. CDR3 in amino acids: CASSSSGYSAEAFF. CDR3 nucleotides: TGTGCCAGCAGTTCTTCAGGGTATAGCGCTGAAGCTTTCTTT.

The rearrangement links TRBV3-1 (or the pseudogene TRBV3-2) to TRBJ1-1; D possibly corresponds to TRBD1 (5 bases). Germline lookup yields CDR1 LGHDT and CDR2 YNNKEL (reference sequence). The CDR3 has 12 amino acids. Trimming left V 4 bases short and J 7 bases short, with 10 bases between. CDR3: CASSPGLNEAFF. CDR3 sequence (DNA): TGTGCCAGCAGCCCGGGACTTAATGAAGCTTTCTTT.

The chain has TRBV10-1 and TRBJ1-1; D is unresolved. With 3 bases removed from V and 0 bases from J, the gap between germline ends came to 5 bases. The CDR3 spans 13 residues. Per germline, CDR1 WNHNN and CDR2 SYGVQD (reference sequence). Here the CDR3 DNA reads TGCGCCAGCAGTGACAGTTTGAACACTGAAGCTTTCTTT. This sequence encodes CASSDSLNTEAFF.

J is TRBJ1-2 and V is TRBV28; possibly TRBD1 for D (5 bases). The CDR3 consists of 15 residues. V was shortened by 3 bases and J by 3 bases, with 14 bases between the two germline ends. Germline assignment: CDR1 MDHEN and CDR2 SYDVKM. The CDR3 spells CASSFGPGRDYGYTF. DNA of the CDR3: TGTGCCAGCAGTTTTGGGCCAGGGAGAGACTATGGCTACACCTTC.